This entry lists 25 T cell receptor beta chains sequenced from one sample in a study of T cells after yellow fever vaccination. TCRdb used MiXCR to reprocess the 5' RACE reads, holding one entry per CDR3 protein. The table records 250,000 to 300,000 distinct CDR3 sequences, under 9% of them present only once. This material consisted of CD4+ T cells sorted from PBMCs, taken 5 days after the yellow fever booster vaccination. These receptor sequences come from a man aged 18 to 35 who received the YFV17D yellow fever vaccine.

This clonotype was seen ten or more times. This rearrangement joins TRBV4-1 to TRBJ1-2, with a possible D match to TRBD1 (5 bases). V lost 4 bases and J 0 bases, leaving 9 bases between the germline ends. The V gene's germline CDR1 is MGHRA and CDR2 YSYEKL. The CDR3 runs 14 residues. CDR3 sequence: CASSRGGTNYGYTF. The DNA of the CDR3 is TGCGCCAGCAGCCGGGGGGGAACTAACTATGGCTACACCTTC.

This sequence joins TRBV4-2 and TRBJ1-5; perhaps TRBD1 as D (5 bases). V was shortened by 0 bases and J by 4 bases, with 13 bases between the two germline ends. Germline CDR1 LGHNA, CDR2 YNFKEQ. The length of the CDR3 is 16 residues. In DNA form, the CDR3 reads TGTGCCAGCAGCCAAGATATAAGGGGCGCTAATCAGCCCCAGCATTTT. Encoded protein: CASSQDIRGANQPQHF.

The chain is built from TRBV4-3 and TRBJ2-3; D is tentatively TRBD1 or TRBD2 (6 bases each). Germline CDR1 and CDR2: LGHNA and YSLEER. This CDR3 is built from 16 residues. The ends were cut back, 4 bases at V and 3 bases at J, with 17 bases in the middle. CDR3 amino acids: CASSPGAGFDTDTQYF. The CDR3 nucleotides read TGCGCCAGCAGCCCAGGGGCGGGGTTCGATACAGATACGCAGTATTTT.

A few counts support this clonotype. The chain joins TRBV7-2 to TRBJ2-3, with 15 bases lining up with TRBD2. Germline values: CDR1 SGHTA, CDR2 FQGNSA. The J segment lost 1 base and the V segment lost 3 bases, leaving 8 bases of the junction unmatched. The CDR3 sequence is 19 residues long. The chain's CDR3 is CASSFVRTSGGAGTDTQYF. In nucleotides, the CDR3 is TGTGCCAGCAGCTTCGTTAGGACTAGCGGGGGGGCTGGCACAGATACGCAGTATTTT.

There are a few counts of this clonotype. The chain's CDR3 is CASTRDAGNTIYF. The DNA for the CDR3 is TGTGCCAGCACACGGGACGCTGGAAACACCATATATTTT. This chain connects TRBV12-3 or TRBV12-4 to TRBJ1-3; tentative D call: TRBD1 (5 bases). The CDR3 length is 13 residues. The ends were cut back, 7 bases at V and 2 bases at J, with 9 bases in the middle.

This clonotype was counted between two and nine times. In DNA, the CDR3 is TGCGCCAGCAGCCAAGAAACTCTTTCCTACAATGAGCAGTTCTTC. Its translation: CASSQETLSYNEQFF. The chain recombines TRBV4-3 with TRBJ2-1; D is unresolved. Trimming removed 0 bases at V and 1 base at J, with 7 bases between. The CDR3 has 15 residues. CDR1 and CDR2 (germline): LGHNA, YSLEER.

There are a few counts of this clonotype. J is TRBJ1-2 and V is TRBV5-1; D perhaps matches TRBD1 (5 bases). V lost 0 bases and J 4 bases, leaving 22 bases between the germline ends. Per the germline V gene, CDR1 is SGHRS and CDR2 is YFSETQ. The CDR3 spans 18 residues. The CDR3: CASSLAWGPQSGGYGYTF. The CDR3 DNA is TGCGCCAGCAGCTTGGCCTGGGGACCACAATCCGGGGGCTATGGCTACACCTTC.

Only a few counts were recorded for this clonotype. The rearrangement links TRBV5-6 to TRBJ2-3, with 8 bases aligning to TRBD2. This CDR3 region has 14 residues. Germline CDR1 and CDR2: SGHDT and YYEEEE. The ends lost 7 bases at V and 4 bases at J; junction bases unmatched: 8. The CDR3 sequence is CASGTGGPSDTQYF. The DNA of the CDR3 is TGTGCCAGCGGGACGGGGGGGCCCTCAGATACGCAGTATTTT.

The CDR3 sequence: CSVQGRVTDTQYF. The CDR3 bases are TGCAGCGTCCAGGGTCGGGTCACAGATACGCAGTATTTT. The chain joins TRBV29-1 to TRBJ2-3; D possibly corresponds to TRBD1 (5 bases). V was trimmed by 6 bases and J by 2 bases, leaving 12 bases between them. The CDR3 spans 13 residues. Germline CDR1 and CDR2: SQVTM and ANQGSEA.

In its sample, this clonotype was seen a few times. The chain joins TRBV20-1 to TRBJ1-5, with 11 positions matching TRBD1. The CDR3 has 14 amino acids. The germline V gene has CDR1 DFQATT and CDR2 SNEGSKA (reference sequence). V trimming: 6 bases; J trimming: 3 bases; junction bases outside the gene matches: 4. This CDR3 is CSALGQGDNQPQHF. The CDR3 DNA reads TGCAGTGCACTGGGACAGGGGGACAATCAGCCCCAGCATTTT.

This clonotype was counted only a few times. This sequence joins TRBV4-3 and TRBJ2-1; 9 bases align to TRBD2. V gave up 0 bases and J gave up 9 bases; unmatched junction bases: 9. Germline values: CDR1 LGHNA, CDR2 YSLEER. The CDR3 length is 16 residues. CDR3 nucleotide sequence: TGCGCCAGCAGCCAAGATCTTGAGCGGGGGGCGCGTGAGCAGTTCTTC. Translating it yields CASSQDLERGAREQFF.

A few counts support this clonotype. The chain employs TRBV27 and TRBJ2-3, with 9 positions matching TRBD2. This CDR3 has 18 amino acids. Trimming cost V 5 bases and J 2 bases; bases outside gene matches: 14. The germline V gene encodes CDR1 MNHEY and CDR2 SMNVEV (reference sequence). CDR3 bases: TGTGCCAGCAGTCAAAAGAGCCCTAGCGGGGATTCCACAGATACGCAGTATTTT. Translating it yields CASSQKSPSGDSTDTQYF.

This clonotype is a singleton in its sample. The CDR3: CASSSDWGGTQYF. CDR3 DNA sequence: TGTGCCAGCAGTTCGGACTGGGGGGGTACGCAGTATTTT. The chain combines TRBV5-4 with TRBJ2-3, with 7 positions matching TRBD2. J was trimmed by 8 bases and V by 5 bases; bases with no gene match: 8. Germline V gene lookup returns CDR1 SGHNT and CDR2 YYREEE (reference sequence). The CDR3 spans 13 residues.

V and J are TRBV5-1 and TRBJ2-2, with D unresolved. Germline assignment: CDR1 SGHRS and CDR2 YFSETQ. The V end was cut by 1 base, the J end by 4 bases, with 2 bases between. CDR3 size: 12 residues. CDR3 in DNA: TGCGCCAGCAGCTTGACCACCGGGGAGCTGTTTTTT. Amino acid sequence: CASSLTTGELFF. The full variable domain, with the rest looked up from reference TRBV5-1 and TRBJ2-2, is KAGVTQTPRYLIKTRGQQVTLSCSPISGHRSVSWYQQTPGQGLQFLFEYFSETQRNKGNFPGRFSGRQFSNSRSEMNVSTLELGDSALYLCASSLTTGELFFGEGSRLTVL.

The V gene is TRBV18, the J gene TRBJ2-3; D call uncertain. CDR3 length equals 13 residues. Germline lookup yields CDR1 KGHSH and CDR2 LQKENI. V was trimmed by 9 bases and J by 2 bases, leaving 12 bases between them. The CDR3 loop reads CASSESNTDTQYF. Here the CDR3 DNA reads TGTGCCAGTTCGGAATCCAACACAGATACGCAGTATTTT.

The chain combines TRBV7-9 with TRBJ2-3, with D tentatively TRBD1 (6 bases). CDR1 SEHNR and CDR2 FQNEAQ come from the germline V gene (reference sequence). The CDR3 totals 16 residues. Trimming cost V 3 bases and J 4 bases, with 17 bases left between them. The CDR3 DNA sequence: TGTGCCAGCAGCTTTCGGCTGTTAGGGGGTGCAGATACGCAGTATTTT. Its translation is CASSFRLLGGADTQYF.

Only a few counts were recorded for this clonotype. This chain joins TRBV5-1 and TRBJ2-3; TRBD2 might be the D (6 bases). The CDR3 has 15 amino acids. The V end was cut by 5 bases, the J end by 2 bases, with 15 bases between. Germline V CDR1 and CDR2: SGHRS, YFSETQ. CDR3 sequence reads: CASRSSSALTDTQYF. Written as DNA, the CDR3 is TGCGCCAGCAGATCCTCTAGCGCGCTCACAGATACGCAGTATTTT.

This clonotype was observed a handful of times. This chain links TRBV5-1 with TRBJ2-3; weak D call: TRBD2 (5 bases). Germline V gene sequence: CDR1 SGHRS, CDR2 YFSETQ. The CDR3 runs 15 residues. The germline V and J ends were trimmed by 1 base and 3 bases, with 12 bases remaining between them. In DNA, the CDR3 is TGCGCCAGCAGCTTGTACGGGCGCGGGACAGATACGCAGTATTTT. Translated: CASSLYGRGTDTQYF.

This clonotype was counted a few times. This chain links TRBV3-1 with TRBJ2-2; no clear D. CDR1 and CDR2 (germline): LGHDT, YNNKEL (reference sequence). V was trimmed by 1 base and J by 5 bases, leaving 14 bases between them. CDR3 size: 16 residues. CDR3 DNA sequence: TGTGCCAGCAGCCAAGGAAGTGGGGTTCGGACCGGGGAGCTGTTTTTT. Amino acid sequence: CASSQGSGVRTGELFF.

This clonotype was recorded a few times. The CDR3, as DNA: TGCGCCAGCAGCTCCCGCTCCTACAATGAGCAGTTCTTC. Encoded protein: CASSSRSYNEQFF. The chain employs TRBV5-1 and TRBJ2-1; no clear D gene. The CDR3 is 13 residues long. Germline values: CDR1 SGHRS, CDR2 YFSETQ. The V and J ends lost 3 bases and 0 bases respectively, with 4 bases between them.

The chain links TRBV18 to TRBJ2-3; TRBD1 agrees at 7 bases. The trim removed 2 bases at V and 4 bases at J, leaving 6 bases unmatched. The CDR3 is 15 residues long. CDR1 and CDR2 (germline): KGHSH, LQKENI. CDR3 loop: CASSPFRTGPDTQYF. The CDR3 coding sequence is TGTGCCAGCTCACCATTCAGGACAGGTCCAGATACGCAGTATTTT.

This clonotype has more than one count but fewer than ten. A read error may account for a junction end that differs from germline. This chain uses TRBV2 with TRBJ1-1; 11 nucleotides align to TRBD1. From germline, CDR1 is SNHLY and CDR2 FYNNEI. The CDR3 is 16 amino acids. In DNA, the CDR3 is TGTGCCAGCAGTGACTCCGGGACAGGGGGGAACAATGAAGCTTTCTTT. Amino acids: CASSDSGTGGNNEAFF.

Only a few counts were recorded for this clonotype. V is TRBV5-1 and J is TRBJ1-1; a possible D gene is TRBD1 (6 bases). The CDR3 has 14 residues. Germline values: CDR1 SGHRS, CDR2 YFSETQ. Trimming pared 5 bases from V and 3 bases from J, leaving 14 bases between. This CDR3 is CASRFTGLDTEAFF. CDR3 DNA: TGCGCCAGCAGATTTACAGGGCTTGACACTGAAGCTTTCTTT.

V usage is TRBV6-2 or TRBV6-3 and J usage is TRBJ2-1; TRBD2 is a possible D gene (7 bases). Trimming took off 10 bases at V and 3 bases at J, with 16 bases between the two ends. This CDR3 contains 14 residues. Germline CDR1 MNHEY, CDR2 SVGEGT. This CDR3 reads CATRWGGLYNEQFF. The CDR3 nucleotides are TGTGCCACCCGGTGGGGGGGCCTCTACAATGAGCAGTTCTTC.

This clonotype was counted many times. This sequence joins TRBV29-1 and TRBJ2-2; TRBD1 agrees at 9 bases. The CDR3 runs 15 residues. Germline V gives CDR1 SQVTM, CDR2 ANQGSEA. The V and J ends lost 7 bases and 2 bases, in that order; junction bases with no gene match: 8. CDR3 bases: TGCAGCGCGAGAAACAGGGGGCATAACACCGGGGAGCTGTTTTTT. It translates to CSARNRGHNTGELFF.